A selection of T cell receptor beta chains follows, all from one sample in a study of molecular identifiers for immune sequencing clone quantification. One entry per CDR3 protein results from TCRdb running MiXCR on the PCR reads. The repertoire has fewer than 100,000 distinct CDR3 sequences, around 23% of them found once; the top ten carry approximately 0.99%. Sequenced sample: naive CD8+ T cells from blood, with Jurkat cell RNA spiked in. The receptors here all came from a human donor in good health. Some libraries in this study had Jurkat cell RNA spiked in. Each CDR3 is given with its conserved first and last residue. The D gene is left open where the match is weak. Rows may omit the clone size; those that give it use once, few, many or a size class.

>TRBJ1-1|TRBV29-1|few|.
CSVGQVNTEAFF
TGCAGCGTTGGACAGGTAAACACTGAAGCTTTCTTT
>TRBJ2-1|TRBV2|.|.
CASSDHPGGDEQFF
TGTGCCAGCAGTGACCACCCCGGAGGCGATGAGCAGTTCTTC
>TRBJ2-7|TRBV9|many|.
CASSPPRTHEQYF
TGTGCCAGCAGCCCACCCAGGACCCACGAGCAGTACTTC
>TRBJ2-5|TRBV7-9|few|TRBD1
CASSFPTGVGTQYF
TGTGCCAGCAGCTTCCCGACAGGGGTCGGGACCCAGTACTTC
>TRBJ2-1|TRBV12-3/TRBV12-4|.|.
CASSFDANEQFF
TGTGCCAGCAGTTTTGATGCGAATGAGCAGTTCTTC
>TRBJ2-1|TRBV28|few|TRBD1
CASSPPRDRSLNEQFF
TGTGCCAGCAGTCCTCCCCGGGACAGGAGCCTCAATGAGCAGTTCTTC
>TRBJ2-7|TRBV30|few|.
CAWSDRAGDPYEQYF
TGTGCCTGGAGCGATAGGGCAGGGGATCCCTACGAGCAGTACTTC
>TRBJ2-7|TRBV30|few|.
CAWIENKPPSPGEQYF
TGTGCCTGGATAGAAAATAAACCTCCCAGCCCGGGCGAGCAGTACTTC
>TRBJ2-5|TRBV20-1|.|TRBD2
CSARVAGSETQYF
TGCAGTGCTAGAGTAGCGGGGTCTGAGACCCAGTACTTC
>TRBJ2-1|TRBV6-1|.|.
CASTPSLSYNEQFF
TGTGCCAGCACCCCGAGTTTGTCCTACAATGAGCAGTTCTTC
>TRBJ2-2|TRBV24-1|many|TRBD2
CATSDSGLAGGPDTGELFF
TGTGCCACCAGTGACTCCGGACTAGCGGGAGGGCCTGACACCGGGGAGCTGTTTTTT
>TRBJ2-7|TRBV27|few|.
CASSLVGHTYEQYF
TGTGCCAGCAGTTTAGTCGGACACACCTACGAGCAGTACTTC
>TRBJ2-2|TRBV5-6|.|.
CASSLGSPVGELFF
TGTGCCAGCAGCTTGGGATCCCCGGTCGGGGAACTGTTTTTT
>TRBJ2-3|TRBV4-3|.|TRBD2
CASSQDSRNGGATDTQYF
TGCGCCAGCAGCCAAGATAGTCGGAACGGGGGGGCCACAGATACGCAGTATTTT
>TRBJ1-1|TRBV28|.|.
CASRLTGNTEAFF
TGTGCCAGCAGGCTGACAGGGAACACTGAAGCTTTCTTT
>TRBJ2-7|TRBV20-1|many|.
CSASNGPGSSYEQYF
TGCAGTGCTAGTAACGGCCCAGGGAGCTCCTACGAGCAGTACTTC
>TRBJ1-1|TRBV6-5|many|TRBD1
CASSGWDRGRGVTEAFF
TGTGCCAGCAGTGGGTGGGACAGGGGGCGCGGAGTGACTGAAGCTTTCTTT
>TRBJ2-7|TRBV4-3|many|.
CASSQDVSGPYEQYF
TGCGCCAGCAGCCAAGATGTTAGCGGCCCCTACGAGCAGTACTTC
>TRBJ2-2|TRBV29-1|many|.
CSVTEGRGTGELFF
TGCAGCGTCACCGAGGGCAGGGGCACCGGGGAGCTGTTTTTT
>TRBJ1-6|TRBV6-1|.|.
CASSVGTGPAGVHF
TGTGCCAGCAGTGTCGGGACGGGGCCCGCTGGTGTCCACTTT
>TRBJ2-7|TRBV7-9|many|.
CASSPPRATSIYEQYF
TGTGCCAGCAGCCCACCCCGGGCAACTTCGATTTACGAGCAGTACTTC
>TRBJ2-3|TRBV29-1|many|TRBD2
CSVEGTSGDTDTQYF
TGCAGCGTTGAAGGGACTAGCGGAGACACAGATACGCAGTATTTT
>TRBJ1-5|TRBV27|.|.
CASSHPEYSNQPQHF
TGTGCCAGCAGTCACCCGGAGTATAGCAATCAGCCCCAGCATTTT
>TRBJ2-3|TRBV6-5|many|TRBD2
CASRRLATSTDTQYF
TGTGCCAGCAGACGACTAGCGACTAGCACAGATACGCAGTATTTT
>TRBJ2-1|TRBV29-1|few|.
CSVESGFNEQFF
TGCAGCGTTGAGAGCGGCTTCAATGAGCAGTTCTTC
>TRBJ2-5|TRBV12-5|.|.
CASHPQGKETQYF
TGTGCTAGTCATCCCCAGGGGAAGGAGACCCAGTACTTC
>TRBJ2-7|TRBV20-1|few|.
CSAPGTYEQYF
TGCAGTGCCCCGGGTACCTACGAGCAGTACTTC
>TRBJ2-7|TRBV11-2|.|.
CASSLGAGYEQYF
TGTGCCAGCAGCTTAGGGGCTGGCTACGAGCAGTACTTC
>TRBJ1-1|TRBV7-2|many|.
CASSFTGTYTEAFF
TGTGCCAGCAGCTTCACCGGGACGTACACTGAAGCTTTCTTT
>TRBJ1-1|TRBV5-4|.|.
CASVGSTEMNTEAFF
TGTGCCAGCGTGGGTTCAACAGAAATGAACACTGAAGCTTTCTTT
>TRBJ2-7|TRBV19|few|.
CASSDLDSAYEQYF
TGTGCCAGTAGTGATCTGGACTCAGCCTACGAGCAGTACTTC